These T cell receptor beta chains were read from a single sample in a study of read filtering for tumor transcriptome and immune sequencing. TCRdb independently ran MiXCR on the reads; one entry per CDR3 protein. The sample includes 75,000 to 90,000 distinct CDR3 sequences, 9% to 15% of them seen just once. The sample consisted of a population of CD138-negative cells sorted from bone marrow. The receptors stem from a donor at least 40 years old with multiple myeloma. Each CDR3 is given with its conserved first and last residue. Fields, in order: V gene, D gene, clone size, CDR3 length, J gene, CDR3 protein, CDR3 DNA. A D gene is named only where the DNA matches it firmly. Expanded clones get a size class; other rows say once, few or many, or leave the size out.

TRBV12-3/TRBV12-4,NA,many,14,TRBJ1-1,CASSLAGVDTEAFF,TGTGCCAGCAGTTTGGCAGGGGTCGATACTGAAGCTTTCTTT
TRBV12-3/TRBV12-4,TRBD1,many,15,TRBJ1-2,CASSLSWDSRSGYTF,TGTGCCAGCAGTTTATCATGGGACAGTCGATCCGGCTACACCTTC
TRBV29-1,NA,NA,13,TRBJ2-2,CSISVANTGELFF,TGCAGCATTAGTGTTGCGAACACCGGGGAGCTGTTTTTT
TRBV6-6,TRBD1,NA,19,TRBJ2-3,CASSYPLKRDRTSTDTQYF,TGTGCCAGCAGTTACCCTTTGAAAAGGGACAGGACTAGCACAGATACGCAGTATTTT
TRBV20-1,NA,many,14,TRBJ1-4,CSAGSGRTNEKLFF,TGCAGTGCTGGATCGGGGAGGACTAATGAAAAACTGTTTTTT
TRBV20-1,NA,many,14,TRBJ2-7,CSARGRGGTYEQYF,TGCAGTGCTAGAGGGAGGGGCGGCACCTACGAGCAGTACTTC
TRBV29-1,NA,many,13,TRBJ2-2,CSGGNLGTGELFF,TGCAGCGGCGGGAATCTTGGGACCGGGGAGCTGTTTTTT
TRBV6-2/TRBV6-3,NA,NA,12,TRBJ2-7,CASSPGFYEQYF,TGTGCCAGCAGTCCAGGGTTCTACGAGCAGTACTTC
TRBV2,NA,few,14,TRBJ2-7,CACTGTGTSYEQYF,TGTGCCTGCACGGGAACGGGTACCTCCTACGAGCAGTACTTC
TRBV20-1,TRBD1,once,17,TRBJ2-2,CSARAVPGQGATGELFF,TGCAGTGCTAGAGCCGTCCCGGGACAGGGGGCCACCGGGGAGCTGTTTTTT
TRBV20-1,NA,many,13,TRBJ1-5,CSVSRMKDQPQHF,TGCAGTGTAAGCCGGATGAAGGATCAGCCCCAGCATTTT
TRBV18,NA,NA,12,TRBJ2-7,CASPPHVYEQYF,TGTGCCAGCCCACCACACGTATACGAGCAGTACTTC
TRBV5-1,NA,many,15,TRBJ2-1,CASSLFRSTYNEQFF,TGCGCCAGCAGCTTGTTTCGGTCTACCTACAATGAGCAGTTCTTC
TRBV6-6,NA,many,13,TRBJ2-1,CASRETEIHEQFF,TGTGCCAGCAGGGAGACCGAAATTCATGAGCAGTTCTTC
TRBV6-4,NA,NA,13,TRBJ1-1,CASSYMENTEAFF,TGCGCTAGCAGCTACATGGAGAACACTGAAGCTTTCTTT